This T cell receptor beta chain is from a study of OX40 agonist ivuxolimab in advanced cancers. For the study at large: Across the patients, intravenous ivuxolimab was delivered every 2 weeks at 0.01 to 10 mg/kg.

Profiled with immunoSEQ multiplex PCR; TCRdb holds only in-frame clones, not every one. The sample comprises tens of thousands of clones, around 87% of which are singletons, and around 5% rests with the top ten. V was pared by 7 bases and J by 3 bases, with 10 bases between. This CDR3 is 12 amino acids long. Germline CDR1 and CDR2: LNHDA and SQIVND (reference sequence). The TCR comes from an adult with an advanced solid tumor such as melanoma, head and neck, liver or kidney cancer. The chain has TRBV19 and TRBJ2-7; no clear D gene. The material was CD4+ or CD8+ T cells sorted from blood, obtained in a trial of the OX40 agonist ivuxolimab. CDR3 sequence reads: CASTGRNYEQYF. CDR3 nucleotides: TGTGCCAGTACCGGACGGAACTACGAGCAGTACTTC.